This T cell receptor (beta chain) was identified in a study of blood T cell repertoires in COVID-19. About the research overall: Both acute and convalescent COVID-19 samples were obtained from the United States, Italy and Spain. Sources were T cells, B-cell-depleted T cells, or PBMCs; the material itself was cDNA or gDNA.

Per germline, CDR1 SGDLS and CDR2 YYNGEE. V lost 4 bases and J lost 4; bases outside the gene matches: 5. CDR3 length equals 14 residues. Source study methods: Amplified reference gene primers provided the basis for estimating nucleated cell counts. The method was immunoSEQ multiplex PCR; TCRdb's version includes in-frame clones alone and lacks a portion of them. V, J and clone size reflect that table, while D and trimming were determined from the DNA. The sample holds approximately 400,000 clones, 80% to 90% seen once. The TCR originated in a man between 40 and 49 years old with acute or convalescent COVID-19. What was sequenced was peripheral blood. The rearrangement links TRBV9 to TRBJ2-3; 8 nucleotides line up with TRBD2. CDR3 amino acids: CASSLSGGPDTQYF. As DNA, the CDR3 is TGTGCCAGCAGCTTAAGCGGGGGCCCAGATACGCAGTATTTT.